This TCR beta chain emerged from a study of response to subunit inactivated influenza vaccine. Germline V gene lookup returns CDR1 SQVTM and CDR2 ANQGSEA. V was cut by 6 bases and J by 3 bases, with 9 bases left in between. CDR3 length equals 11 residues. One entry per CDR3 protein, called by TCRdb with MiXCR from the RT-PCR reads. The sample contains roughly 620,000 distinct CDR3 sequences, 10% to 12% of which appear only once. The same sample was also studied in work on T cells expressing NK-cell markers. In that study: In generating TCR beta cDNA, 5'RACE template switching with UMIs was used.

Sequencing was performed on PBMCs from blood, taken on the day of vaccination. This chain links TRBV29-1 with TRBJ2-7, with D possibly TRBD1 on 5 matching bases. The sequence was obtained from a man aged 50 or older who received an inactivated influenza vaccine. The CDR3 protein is CSVRTYYEQYF. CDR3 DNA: TGCAGCGTACGGACATACTACGAGCAGTACTTC.